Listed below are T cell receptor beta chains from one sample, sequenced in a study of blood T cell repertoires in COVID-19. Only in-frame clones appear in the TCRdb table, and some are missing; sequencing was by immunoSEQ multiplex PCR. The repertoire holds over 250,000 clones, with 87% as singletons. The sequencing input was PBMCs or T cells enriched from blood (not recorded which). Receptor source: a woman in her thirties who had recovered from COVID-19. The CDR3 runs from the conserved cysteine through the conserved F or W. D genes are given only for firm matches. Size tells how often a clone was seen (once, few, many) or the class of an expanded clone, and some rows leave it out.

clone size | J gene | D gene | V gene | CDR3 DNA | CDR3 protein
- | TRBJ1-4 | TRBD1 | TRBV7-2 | TGTGCCAGCAGCCCTGGGACAGTTCGGAAACTGTTTTTT | CASSPGTVRKLFF
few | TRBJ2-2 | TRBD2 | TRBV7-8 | TGTGCCAGCAGCCCGGGACTAGCGGGGGGCTGGAACACCGGGGAGCTGTTTTTT | CASSPGLAGGWNTGELFF
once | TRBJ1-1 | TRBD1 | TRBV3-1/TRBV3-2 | TGTGCCAGCAGCCAAGATACAGGGGTCGCTTTCTTT | CASSQDTGVAFF
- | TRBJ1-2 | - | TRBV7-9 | TGTGCCAGCCACCAGGGAGGGTCCATATCCGGCTACACCTTC | CASHQGGSISGYTF
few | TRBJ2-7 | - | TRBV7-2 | TGTGCCAGCAGCTTAGATCTTACCTACTCCTACGAGCAGTACTTC | CASSLDLTYSYEQYF
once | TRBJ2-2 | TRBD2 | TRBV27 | TGTGCCAGCAGTTGGACTAGCCCAGTCGTCGGGGAGCTGTTTTTT | CASSWTSPVVGELFF
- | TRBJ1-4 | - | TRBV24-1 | TGTGCCACCAGTACAGGGCCCCCGAATGAAAAACTGTTTTTT | CATSTGPPNEKLFF
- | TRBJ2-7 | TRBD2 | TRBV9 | TGTGCCAGCAGCGTAGGCGGGGGCGAGCAGTACTTC | CASSVGGGEQYF
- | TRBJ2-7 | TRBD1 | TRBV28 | TGTGCCAGCAGACCAGGGGGACAATCCCCCGAGCAGTACTTC | CASRPGGQSPEQYF
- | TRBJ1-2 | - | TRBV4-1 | TGCGCCAGCAGCCAAGGCCAGGGCGGCTATGGCTACACCTTC | CASSQGQGGYGYTF